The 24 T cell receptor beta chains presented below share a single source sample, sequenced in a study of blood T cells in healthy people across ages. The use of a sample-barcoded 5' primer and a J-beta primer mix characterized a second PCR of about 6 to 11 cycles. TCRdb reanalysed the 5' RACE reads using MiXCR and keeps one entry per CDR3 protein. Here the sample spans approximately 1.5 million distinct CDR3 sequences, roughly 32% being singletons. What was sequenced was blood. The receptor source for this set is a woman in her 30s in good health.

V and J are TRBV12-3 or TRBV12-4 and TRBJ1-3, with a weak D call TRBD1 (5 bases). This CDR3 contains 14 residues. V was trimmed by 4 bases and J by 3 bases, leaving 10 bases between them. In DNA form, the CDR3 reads TGTGCCAGCAGTTATGGGACGCGTGGAAACACCATATATTTT. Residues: CASSYGTRGNTIYF.

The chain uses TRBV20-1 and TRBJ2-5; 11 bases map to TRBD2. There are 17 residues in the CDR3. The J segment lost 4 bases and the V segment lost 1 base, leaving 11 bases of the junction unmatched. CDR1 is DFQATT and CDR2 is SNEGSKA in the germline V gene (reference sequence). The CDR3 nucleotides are TGCAGTGCTAGAGTCGGTAGCGGGGGGGCCCTATTAGAGACCCAGTACTTC. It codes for CSARVGSGGALLETQYF.

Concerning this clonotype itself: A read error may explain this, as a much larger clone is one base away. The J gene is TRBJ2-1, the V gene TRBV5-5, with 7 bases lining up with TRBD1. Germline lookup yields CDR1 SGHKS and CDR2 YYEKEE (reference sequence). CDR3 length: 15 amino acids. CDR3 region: CASSSQGNYENVQFF. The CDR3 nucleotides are TGTGCCAGCAGCTCACAGGGGAATTACGAAAATGTGCAGTTCTTC. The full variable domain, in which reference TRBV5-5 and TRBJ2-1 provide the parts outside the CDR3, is DAGVTQSPTHLIKTRGQQVTLRCSPISGHKSVSWYQQVLGQGPQFIFQYYEKEERGRGNFPDRFSARQFPNYSSELNVNALLLGDSALYLCASSSQGNYENVQFFGPGTRLTVL.

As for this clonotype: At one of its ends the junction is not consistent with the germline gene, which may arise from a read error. The CDR3 is CACSLETSSSYEQYF. The CDR3 nucleotides read TGTGCCTGCAGCTTAGAAACATCGAGCTCCTACGAGCAGTACTTC. This chain uses TRBV7-6 with TRBJ2-7; D uncertain. CDR1 and CDR2 from the germline V gene are SGHVS and FNYEAQ. This CDR3 comprises 15 residues.

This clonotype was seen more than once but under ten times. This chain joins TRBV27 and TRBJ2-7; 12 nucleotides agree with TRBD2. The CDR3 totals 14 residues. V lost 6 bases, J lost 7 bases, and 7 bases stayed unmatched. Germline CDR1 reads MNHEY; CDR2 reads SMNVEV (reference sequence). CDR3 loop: CASRRLAGDGEQYF. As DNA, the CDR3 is TGTGCCAGCAGAAGACTAGCGGGAGATGGAGAGCAGTACTTC.

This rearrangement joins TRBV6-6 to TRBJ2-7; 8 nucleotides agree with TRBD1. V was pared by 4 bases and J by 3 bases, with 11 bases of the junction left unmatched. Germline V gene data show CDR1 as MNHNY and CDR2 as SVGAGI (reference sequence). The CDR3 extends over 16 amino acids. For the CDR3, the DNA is TGTGCCAGCAGTTCGGGGACAGGAAGACTTGGCTACGAGCAGTACTTC. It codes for CASSSGTGRLGYEQYF.

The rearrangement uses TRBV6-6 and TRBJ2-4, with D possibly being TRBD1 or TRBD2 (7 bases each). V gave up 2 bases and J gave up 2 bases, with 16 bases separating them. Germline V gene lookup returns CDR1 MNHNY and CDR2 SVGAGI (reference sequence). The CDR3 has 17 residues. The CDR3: CASSYTQGGATKNIQYF. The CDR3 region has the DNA TGTGCCAGCAGTTACACCCAGGGGGGGGCTACCAAAAACATTCAGTACTTC.

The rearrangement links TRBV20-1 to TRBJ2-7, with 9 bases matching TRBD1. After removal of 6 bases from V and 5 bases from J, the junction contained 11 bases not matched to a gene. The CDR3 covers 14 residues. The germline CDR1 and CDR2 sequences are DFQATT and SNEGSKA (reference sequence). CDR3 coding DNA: TGCAGTGCCCCCCCGGGACAGGGTTACCACGAGCAGTACTTC. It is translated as CSAPPGQGYHEQYF.

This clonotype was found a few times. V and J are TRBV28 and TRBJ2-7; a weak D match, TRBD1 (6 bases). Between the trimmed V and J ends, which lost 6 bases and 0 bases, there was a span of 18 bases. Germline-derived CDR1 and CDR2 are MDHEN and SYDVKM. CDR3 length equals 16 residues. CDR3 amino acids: CASSSDRFPSSYEQYF. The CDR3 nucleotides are TGTGCCAGCAGCAGTGACAGGTTTCCGAGCTCCTACGAGCAGTACTTC. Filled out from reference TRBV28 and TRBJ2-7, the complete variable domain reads DVKVTQSSRYLVKRTGEKVFLECVQDMDHENMFWYRQDPGLGLRLIYFSYDVKMKEKGDIPEGYSVSREKKERFSLILESASTNQTSMYLCASSSDRFPSSYEQYFGPGTRLTVT.

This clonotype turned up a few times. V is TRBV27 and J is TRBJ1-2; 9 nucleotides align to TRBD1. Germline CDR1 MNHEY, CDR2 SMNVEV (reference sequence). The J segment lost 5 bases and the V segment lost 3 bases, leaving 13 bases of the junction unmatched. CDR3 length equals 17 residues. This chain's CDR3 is CASSFSPLQGAIYGYTF. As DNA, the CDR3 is TGTGCCAGCAGTTTTTCCCCCCTACAGGGGGCAATTTATGGCTACACCTTC.

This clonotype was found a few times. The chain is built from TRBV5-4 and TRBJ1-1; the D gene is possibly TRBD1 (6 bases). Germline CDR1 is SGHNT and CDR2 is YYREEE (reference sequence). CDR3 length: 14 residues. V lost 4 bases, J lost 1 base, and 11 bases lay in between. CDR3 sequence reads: CASSGNRENTEAFF. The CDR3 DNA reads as TGTGCCAGCAGCGGCAACAGGGAGAACACTGAAGCTTTCTTT.

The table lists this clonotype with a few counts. The CDR3 sequence is CASSHRDSYGYTF. For the CDR3, the DNA is TGTGCCAGCAGCCATAGGGACAGCTATGGCTACACCTTC. The rearrangement joins TRBV7-2 to TRBJ1-2, with 7 bases lining up with TRBD1. The CDR3 has 13 amino acids. Trimming cost V 5 bases and J 4 bases; bases outside gene matches: 4. The germline CDR1 and CDR2 sequences are SGHTA and FQGNSA. Full variable domain (rest looked up from reference TRBV7-2 and TRBJ1-2): GAGVSQSPSNKVTEKGKDVELRCDPISGHTALYWYRQSLGQGLEFLIYFQGNSAPDKSGLPSDRFSAERTGGSVSTLTIQRTQQEDSAVYLCASSHRDSYGYTFGSGTRLTVV.

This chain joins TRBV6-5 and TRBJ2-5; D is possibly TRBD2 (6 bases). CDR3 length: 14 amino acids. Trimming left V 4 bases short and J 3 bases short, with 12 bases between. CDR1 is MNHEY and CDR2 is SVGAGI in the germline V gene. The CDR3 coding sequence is TGTGCCAGCAGTTCCCTAGGCGGGGAAGAGACCCAGTACTTC. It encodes CASSSLGGEETQYF.

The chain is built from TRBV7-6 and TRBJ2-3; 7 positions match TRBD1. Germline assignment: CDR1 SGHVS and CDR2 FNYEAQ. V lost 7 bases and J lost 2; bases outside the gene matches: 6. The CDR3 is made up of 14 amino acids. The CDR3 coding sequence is TGTGCCAGCAAACGGGACAGCTACACAGATACGCAGTATTTT. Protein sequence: CASKRDSYTDTQYF.

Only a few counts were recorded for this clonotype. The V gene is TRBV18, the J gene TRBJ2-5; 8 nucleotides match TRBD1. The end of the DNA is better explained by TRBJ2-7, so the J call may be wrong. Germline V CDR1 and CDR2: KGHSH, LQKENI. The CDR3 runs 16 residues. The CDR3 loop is CASSLQGDRGKYEQYF. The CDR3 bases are TGTGCCAGCTCACTCCAAGGTGACAGGGGAAAGTACGAGCAGTACTTC.

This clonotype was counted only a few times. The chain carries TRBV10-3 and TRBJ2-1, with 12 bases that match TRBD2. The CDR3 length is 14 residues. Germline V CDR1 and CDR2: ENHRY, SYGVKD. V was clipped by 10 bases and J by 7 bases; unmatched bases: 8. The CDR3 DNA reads TGTGCCACCCGACTAGCGGGAGACGAAAATGAGCAGTTCTTC. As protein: CATRLAGDENEQFF.

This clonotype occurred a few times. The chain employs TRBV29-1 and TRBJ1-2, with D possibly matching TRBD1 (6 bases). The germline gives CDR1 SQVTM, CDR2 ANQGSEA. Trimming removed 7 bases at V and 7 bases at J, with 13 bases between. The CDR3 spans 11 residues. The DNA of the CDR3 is TGCAGCGGAGGGGGAGAGGGTGGCTACACCTTC. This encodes CSGGGEGGYTF.

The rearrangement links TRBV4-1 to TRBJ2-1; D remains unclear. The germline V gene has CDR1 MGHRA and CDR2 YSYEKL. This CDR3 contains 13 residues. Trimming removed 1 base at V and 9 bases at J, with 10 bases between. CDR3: CASSQVRPGEQFF. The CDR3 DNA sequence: TGCGCCAGCAGCCAAGTCCGGCCCGGTGAGCAGTTCTTC.

The CDR3 spells CASGLDPMEAYGYTF. Written as DNA, the CDR3 is TGTGCTAGTGGTTTGGACCCGATGGAGGCCTATGGCTACACCTTC. The J gene is TRBJ1-2, the V gene TRBV12-5, with D unresolved. CDR3 length equals 15 residues. From germline, CDR1 is LGHNT and CDR2 FRNRAP. V was pared by 1 base and J by 4 bases, with 13 bases between.

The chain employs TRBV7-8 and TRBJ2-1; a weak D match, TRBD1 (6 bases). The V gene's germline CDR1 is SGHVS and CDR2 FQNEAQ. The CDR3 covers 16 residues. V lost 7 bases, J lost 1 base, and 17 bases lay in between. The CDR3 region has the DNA TGTGCCAGCACGGCAGGGGCCTTTACATCCTACAATGAGCAGTTCTTC. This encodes CASTAGAFTSYNEQFF.

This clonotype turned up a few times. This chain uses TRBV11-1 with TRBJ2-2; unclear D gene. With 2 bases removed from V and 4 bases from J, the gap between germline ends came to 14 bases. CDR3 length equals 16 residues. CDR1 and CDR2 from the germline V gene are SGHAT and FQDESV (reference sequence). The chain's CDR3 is CASSLRRMGLTGELFF. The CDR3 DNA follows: TGTGCCAGCAGCTTACGAAGGATGGGCCTCACCGGGGAGCTGTTTTTT.

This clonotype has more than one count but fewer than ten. The CDR3, as DNA: TGTGCCAGCAGCCAAGATCGGGGCCCACCGGATGAGCAGTTCTTC. Protein product: CASSQDRGPPDEQFF. V gene TRBV4-2 combines with J gene TRBJ2-1; D assignment may be TRBD1 or TRBD2 (5 bases each). The CDR3 is 15 residues long. CDR1 is LGHNA and CDR2 is YNFKEQ in the germline V gene. V was cut by 0 bases and J by 8 bases, with 14 bases left in between.

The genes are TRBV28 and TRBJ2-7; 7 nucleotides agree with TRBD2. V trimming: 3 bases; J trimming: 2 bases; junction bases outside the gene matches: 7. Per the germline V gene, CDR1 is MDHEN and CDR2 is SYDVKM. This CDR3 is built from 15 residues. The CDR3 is CASSLGGDGPYEQYF. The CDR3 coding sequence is TGTGCCAGCAGTTTGGGGGGGGACGGACCCTACGAGCAGTACTTC.

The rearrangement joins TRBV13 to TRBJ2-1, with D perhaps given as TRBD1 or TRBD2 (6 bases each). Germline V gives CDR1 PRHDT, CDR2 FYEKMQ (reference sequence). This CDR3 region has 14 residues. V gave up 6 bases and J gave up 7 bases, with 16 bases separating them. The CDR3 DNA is TGTGCCAGCAGGGGGGCGGGGATGGTGAATGAGCAGTTCTTC. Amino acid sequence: CASRGAGMVNEQFF.